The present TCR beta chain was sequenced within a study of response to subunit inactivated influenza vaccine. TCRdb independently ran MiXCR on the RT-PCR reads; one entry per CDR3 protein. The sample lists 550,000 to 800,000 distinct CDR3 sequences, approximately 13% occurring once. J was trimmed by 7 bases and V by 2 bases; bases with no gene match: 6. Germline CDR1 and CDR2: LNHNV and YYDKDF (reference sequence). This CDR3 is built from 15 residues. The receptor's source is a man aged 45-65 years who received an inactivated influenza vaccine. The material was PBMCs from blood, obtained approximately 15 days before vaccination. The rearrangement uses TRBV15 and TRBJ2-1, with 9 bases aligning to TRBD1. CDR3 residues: CATSRQTGGWNEQFF. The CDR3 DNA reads TGTGCCACCAGCAGACAAACAGGGGGCTGGAATGAGCAGTTCTTC.